The clone carrying this T cell receptor beta chain appeared many times. With 3 bases removed from V and 1 base from J, the gap between germline ends came to 15 bases. CDR1 and CDR2 (germline): SEHNR, FQNEAQ (reference sequence). The CDR3 extends over 16 amino acids. This entry is derived from a study of early T cells in non-severe SARS-CoV-2 infection. TCRdb reanalysed the 5' RACE reads using MiXCR and keeps one entry per CDR3 protein. Of tens of thousands of distinct CDR3 sequences in the sample, 7% to 10% are singletons; the top ten hold 3.5% to 5%. The TCR comes from an adult who was a healthcare worker with PCR-confirmed SARS-CoV-2 infection or an uninfected control (not recorded which). This chain links TRBV7-9 with TRBJ1-1; tentatively, D is TRBD1 (5 bases). Sequenced sample: whole blood. The CDR3 loop is CASSLGLGVPNTEAFF. The DNA of the CDR3 is TGTGCCAGCAGCTTGGGGCTTGGGGTTCCGAACACTGAAGCTTTCTTT.